This T cell receptor (beta chain) came from a study of T cell changes during pregnancy in multiple sclerosis. TCRdb keeps only in-frame clones here, not all; method: immunoSEQ multiplex PCR. This table has 50,000 or so clones, 92% appearing once. The CDR3 totals 14 residues. The V and J ends lost 1 base and 3 bases respectively, with 7 bases between them. Germline V gives CDR1 SGHTA, CDR2 FQGNSA. Sequenced material: CD4+ T cells from peripheral blood mononuclear cells, taken after pregnancy. This sequence joins TRBV7-2 and TRBJ1-5; D ambiguous. The clonotype comes from a female donor with multiple sclerosis, enrolled in a pregnancy study. For the CDR3, the DNA is TGTGCCAGCAGCTTAGACCAGTACAATCAGCCCCAGCATTTT. As protein: CASSLDQYNQPQHF.